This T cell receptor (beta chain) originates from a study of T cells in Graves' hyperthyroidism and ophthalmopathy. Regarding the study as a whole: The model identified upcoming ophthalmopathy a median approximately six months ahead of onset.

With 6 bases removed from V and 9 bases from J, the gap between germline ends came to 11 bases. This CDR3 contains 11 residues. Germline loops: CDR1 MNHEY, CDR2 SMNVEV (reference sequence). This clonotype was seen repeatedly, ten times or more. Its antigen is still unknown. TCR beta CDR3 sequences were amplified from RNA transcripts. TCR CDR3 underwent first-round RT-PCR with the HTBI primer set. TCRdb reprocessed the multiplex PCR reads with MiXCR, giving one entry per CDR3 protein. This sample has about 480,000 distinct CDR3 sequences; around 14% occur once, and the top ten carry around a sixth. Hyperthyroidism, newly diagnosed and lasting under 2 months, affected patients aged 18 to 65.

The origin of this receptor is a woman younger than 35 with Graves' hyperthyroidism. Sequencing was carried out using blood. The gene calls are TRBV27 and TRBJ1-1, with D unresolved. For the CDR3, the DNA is TGTGCCAGCAGGCGTGATGGTAAAGCTTTCTTT. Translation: CASRRDGKAFF.